A selection of T cell receptor beta chains follows, all from one sample in a study of blood T cells in healthy people across ages. A single record per CDR3 protein comes from TCRdb applying MiXCR to the 5' RACE reads. This table holds fewer than 900,000 distinct CDR3 sequences, 35% to 45% found once. Material: blood. Receptor source: a woman aged 55-75 years in good health. The CDR3 runs from the conserved cysteine through the conserved F or W. D genes are given only for firm matches. Some rows mark clone size as missing; the rest say once, few, many or name a class of expanded clone.

j_call	v_call	clone_size	d_call	cdr3_nt	cdr3_aa
TRBJ1-1	TRBV18	NA	NA	TGTGCCAGCTCACCACGACGGGGAGGTACTGAAGCTTTCTTT	CASSPRRGGTEAFF
TRBJ2-5	TRBV6-2/TRBV6-3	NA	NA	TGTGCCAGCAGTTACGGCGGACAGCCCCAAGAGACCCAGTACTTC	CASSYGGQPQETQYF
TRBJ2-4	TRBV11-2	many	NA	TGTGCCAGCAGCCGAGAGGTCGCCAAAAACATTCAGTACTTC	CASSREVAKNIQYF
TRBJ1-6	TRBV14	once	NA	TGTGCCAGCAGCTCGGGGCCCCCGGGCCCCCTCCACTTT	CASSSGPPGPLHF
TRBJ2-7	TRBV6-5	NA	NA	TGTGCCAGCAGTTACGGGTCGGGACCCTACGAGCAGTACTTC	CASSYGSGPYEQYF
TRBJ1-4	TRBV7-8	few	TRBD1	TGTGCCAGCAGCTTAGTGGAAACAGGGGCCGTAAAACTGTTTTTT	CASSLVETGAVKLFF
TRBJ2-5	TRBV12-3/TRBV12-4	few	NA	TGTGCCAGCAGTGATTCGGAGGAAGAGACCCAGTACTTC	CASSDSEEETQYF
TRBJ2-3	TRBV12-3/TRBV12-4	NA	TRBD2	TGTGCCAGCAGAAGGGGACTAGCGGGCGGAGCAGATACGCAGTATTTT	CASRRGLAGGADTQYF
TRBJ2-3	TRBV2	NA	NA	TGTGCCAGCAGTGAAGCGCCGATAGGGGAGGATACGCAGTATTTT	CASSEAPIGEDTQYF
TRBJ2-7	TRBV10-3	NA	NA	TGTGCCATCAGTGAGTTAACCGGGACTCCGACCTCCTACGAGCAGTACTTC	CAISELTGTPTSYEQYF
TRBJ2-3	TRBV6-1	NA	TRBD2	TGTGCCAGCAGTGCGCCCCGGCAACTAGCGGGGGGGACAGATACGCAGTATTTT	CASSAPRQLAGGTDTQYF
TRBJ2-5	TRBV4-1	NA	NA	TGCGCCAGCAGCCAGGAGTCCAGGGGACAAGAGACCCAGTACTTC	CASSQESRGQETQYF
TRBJ1-2	TRBV12-3/TRBV12-4	few	TRBD1	TGTGCCAGCAGCGAACAGGGGTTTGACTATGGCTACACCTTC	CASSEQGFDYGYTF
TRBJ2-5	TRBV14	once	NA	TGTGCCAGCAGCCAAGATGGGATGCAGTACTTC	CASSQDGMQYF
TRBJ2-1	TRBV11-3	many	NA	TGTGCCAGCAGCTCCCCCGCAGTGGGGGCCCCCTCTCTGTTCTTC	CASSSPAVGAPSLFF
TRBJ2-3	TRBV11-2	few	TRBD2	TGTGCCAGCAGCCTGAGACTAGCGGTTTACACAGATACGCAGTATTTT	CASSLRLAVYTDTQYF
TRBJ2-2	TRBV29-1	NA	NA	TGCAGCGTTGGTGATGATTCCCGCACCGGGGAGCTGTTTTTT	CSVGDDSRTGELFF
TRBJ1-2	TRBV12-3/TRBV12-4	many	NA	TGTGCCAGCAGACAGACAGGCTCCCATGGCTACACCTTC	CASRQTGSHGYTF
TRBJ1-1	TRBV5-5	few	NA	TGTGCCAGCAGCTTGGTTCAGGGCTCGGAGTATTTCACTGAAGCTTTCTTT	CASSLVQGSEYFTEAFF
TRBJ2-6	TRBV29-1	NA	NA	TGCAGCGTTGAATTGGAGGGAGCTGGGGCCAACGTCCTGACTTTC	CSVELEGAGANVLTF
TRBJ2-1	TRBV29-1	many	TRBD2	TGCAGCGTGGAACTAGCGGGGGGGAGTGAGCAGTTCTTC	CSVELAGGSEQFF
TRBJ1-1	TRBV12-3/TRBV12-4	NA	NA	TGTGCCAGCAGTTTAGAAGGGATCGCTGAAGCTTTCTTT	CASSLEGIAEAFF
TRBJ2-7	TRBV5-1	NA	NA	TGCGCCAGCAGCCCAGATCGGCTGGGGGCCTACGAGCAGTACTTC	CASSPDRLGAYEQYF
TRBJ2-7	TRBV6-5	NA	NA	TGTGCCAGCAGTGACTCGAAGGGATACGAGCAGTACTTC	CASSDSKGYEQYF
TRBJ2-7	TRBV7-3	many	TRBD2	TGTGCCAGCAGCCAATCCCCAAAGGACCTAGCGGGACCCTACGAGCAGTACTTC	CASSQSPKDLAGPYEQYF
TRBJ2-1	TRBV6-4	NA	TRBD2	TGTGCCAGCGGAGCGGGAGAGGTGAATGAGCAGTTCTTC	CASGAGEVNEQFF
TRBJ2-1	TRBV7-9	few	TRBD2	TGTGCCAGCAGCTTTGGACTAGCGGGAGAGGTAAATGAGCAGTTCTTC	CASSFGLAGEVNEQFF
TRBJ2-5	TRBV24-1	NA	TRBD1	TGTGCCACCAGTGAAGGGACAGGGAAACAAGAGACCCAGTACTTC	CATSEGTGKQETQYF
TRBJ2-3	TRBV7-9	few	TRBD1	TGTGCCAGCAGCTTATACTCCGGGACAGACACAGATACGCAGTATTTT	CASSLYSGTDTDTQYF